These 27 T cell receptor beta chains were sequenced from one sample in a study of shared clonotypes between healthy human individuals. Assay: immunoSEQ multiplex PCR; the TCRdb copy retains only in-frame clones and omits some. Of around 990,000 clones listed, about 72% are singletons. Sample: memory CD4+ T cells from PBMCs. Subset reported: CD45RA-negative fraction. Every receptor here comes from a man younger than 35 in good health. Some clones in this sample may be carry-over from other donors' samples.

CDR3 in amino acids: CSGRSFGTQYF. The CDR3 DNA is TGCAGCGGGAGAAGTTTCGGGACCCAGTACTTC. The chain employs TRBV29-1 and TRBJ2-5; D is unclear. CDR1 and CDR2 from the germline V gene are SQVTM and ANQGSEA. The CDR3 has 11 amino acids. Between the trimmed V and J ends, which lost 7 bases and 7 bases, there was a span of 13 bases.

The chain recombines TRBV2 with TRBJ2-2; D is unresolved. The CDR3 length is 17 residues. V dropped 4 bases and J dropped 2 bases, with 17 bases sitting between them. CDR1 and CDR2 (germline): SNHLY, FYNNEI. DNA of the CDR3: TGTGCCAGCAGTGGTACCTGGGCAGGCTCCAACACCGGGGAGCTGTTTTTT. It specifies CASSGTWAGSNTGELFF.

The CDR3 sequence: CAGGSGGRSFEQFF. The CDR3 DNA sequence: TGTGCCGGAGGATCGGGCGGGAGAAGCTTTGAGCAGTTCTTC. The chain is built from TRBV7-2 and TRBJ2-1; 7 bases agree with TRBD2. V lost 11 bases and J lost 9; bases outside the gene matches: 16. The CDR3 runs 14 residues. The germline CDR1 and CDR2 sequences are SGHTA and FQGNSA. The full variable domain, completed using reference TRBV7-2 and TRBJ2-1, is GAGVSQSPSNKVTEKGKDVELRCDPISGHTALYWYRQSLGQGLEFLIYFQGNSAPDKSGLPSDRFSAERTGGSVSTLTIQRTQQEDSAVYLCAGGSGGRSFEQFFGPGTRLTVL.

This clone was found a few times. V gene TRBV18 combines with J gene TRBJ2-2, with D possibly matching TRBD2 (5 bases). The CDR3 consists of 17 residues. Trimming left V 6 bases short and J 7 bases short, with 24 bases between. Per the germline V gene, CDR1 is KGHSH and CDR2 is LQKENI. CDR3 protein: CASSPYSLRVEHGELFF. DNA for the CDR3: TGTGCCAGCTCCCCCTACTCTCTGCGGGTGGAGCACGGGGAGCTGTTTTTT. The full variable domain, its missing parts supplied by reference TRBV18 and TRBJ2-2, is NAGVMQNPRHLVRRRGQEARLRCSPMKGHSHVYWYRQLPEEGLKFMVYLQKENIIDESGMPKERFSAEFPKEGPSILRIQQVVRGDSAAYFCASSPYSLRVEHGELFFGEGSRLTVL.

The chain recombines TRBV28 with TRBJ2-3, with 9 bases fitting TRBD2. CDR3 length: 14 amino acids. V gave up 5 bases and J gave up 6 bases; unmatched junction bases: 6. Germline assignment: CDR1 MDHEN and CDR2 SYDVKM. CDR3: CASSSSGSRDTQYF. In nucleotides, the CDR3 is TGTGCCAGCAGTAGTAGCGGGAGCCGGGATACGCAGTATTTT.

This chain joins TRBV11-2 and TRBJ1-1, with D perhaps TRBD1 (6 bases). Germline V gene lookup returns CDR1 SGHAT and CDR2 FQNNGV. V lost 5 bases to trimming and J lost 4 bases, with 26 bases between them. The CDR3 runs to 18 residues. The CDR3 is CASSPRGAGYLEFTEAFF. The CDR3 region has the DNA TGTGCCAGCAGCCCGCGGGGGGCGGGCTATCTCGAGTTCACTGAAGCTTTCTTT.

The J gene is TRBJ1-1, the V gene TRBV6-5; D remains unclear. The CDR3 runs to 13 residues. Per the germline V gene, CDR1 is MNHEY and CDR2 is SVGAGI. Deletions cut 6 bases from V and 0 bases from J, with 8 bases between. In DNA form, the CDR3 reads TGTGCCAGCAGCGAAAGGATGAACACTGAAGCTTTCTTT. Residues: CASSERMNTEAFF.

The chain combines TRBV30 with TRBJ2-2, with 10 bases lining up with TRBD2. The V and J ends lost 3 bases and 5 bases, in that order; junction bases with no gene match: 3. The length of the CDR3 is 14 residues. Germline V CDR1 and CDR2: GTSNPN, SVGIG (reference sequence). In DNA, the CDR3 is TGTGCCTGGAGCAGTAGCGGGGGGACCGGGGAGCTGTTTTTT. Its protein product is CAWSSSGGTGELFF.

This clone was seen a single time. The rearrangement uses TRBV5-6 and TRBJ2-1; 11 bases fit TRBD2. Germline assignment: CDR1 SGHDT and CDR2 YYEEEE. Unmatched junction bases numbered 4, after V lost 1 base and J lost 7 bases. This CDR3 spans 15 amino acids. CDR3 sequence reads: CASSLKGLAVNEQFF. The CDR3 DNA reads TGTGCCAGCAGCTTGAAGGGACTAGCGGTAAATGAGCAGTTCTTC.

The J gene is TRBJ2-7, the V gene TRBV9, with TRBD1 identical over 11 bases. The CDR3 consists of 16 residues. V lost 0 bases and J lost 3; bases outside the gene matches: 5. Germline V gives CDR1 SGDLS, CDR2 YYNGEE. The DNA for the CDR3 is TGTGCCAGCAGCGTAGACCGGACAGGGGGCCTCTACGAGCAGTACTTC. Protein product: CASSVDRTGGLYEQYF.

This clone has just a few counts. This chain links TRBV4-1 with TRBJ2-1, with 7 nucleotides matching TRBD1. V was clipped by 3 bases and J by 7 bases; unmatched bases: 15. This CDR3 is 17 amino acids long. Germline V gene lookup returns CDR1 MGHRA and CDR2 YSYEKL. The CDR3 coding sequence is TGCGCCAGCAGCCAGTCGGGGCTAAAAGACAGGGATAATGAGCAGTTCTTC. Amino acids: CASSQSGLKDRDNEQFF.

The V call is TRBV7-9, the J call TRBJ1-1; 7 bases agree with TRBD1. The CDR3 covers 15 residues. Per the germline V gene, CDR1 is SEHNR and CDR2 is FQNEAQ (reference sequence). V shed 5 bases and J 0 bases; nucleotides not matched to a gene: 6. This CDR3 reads CASSHKGTVNTEAFF. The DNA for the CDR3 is TGTGCCAGCAGCCATAAAGGGACAGTGAACACTGAAGCTTTCTTT.

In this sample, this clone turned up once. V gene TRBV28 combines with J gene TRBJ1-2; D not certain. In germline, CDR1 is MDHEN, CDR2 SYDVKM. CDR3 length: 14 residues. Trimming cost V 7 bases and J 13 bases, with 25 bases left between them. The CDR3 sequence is CASTGLWATMGGTF. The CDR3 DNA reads TGTGCCAGCACCGGCCTCTGGGCTACCATGGGTGGCACCTTC.

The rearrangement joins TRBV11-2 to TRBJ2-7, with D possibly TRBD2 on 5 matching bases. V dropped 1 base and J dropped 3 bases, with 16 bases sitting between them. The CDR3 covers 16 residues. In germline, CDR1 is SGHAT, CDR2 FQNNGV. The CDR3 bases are TGTGCCAGCAGCTTAGGCGTCGGGGTGGCCCGCTACGAGCAGTACTTC. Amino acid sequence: CASSLGVGVARYEQYF.

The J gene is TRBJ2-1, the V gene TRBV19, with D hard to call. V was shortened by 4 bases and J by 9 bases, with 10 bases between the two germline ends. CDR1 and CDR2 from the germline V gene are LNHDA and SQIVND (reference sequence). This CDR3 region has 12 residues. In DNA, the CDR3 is TGTGCCAGTAGTAGGGATCTGGGTGAGCAGTTCTTC. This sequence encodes CASSRDLGEQFF. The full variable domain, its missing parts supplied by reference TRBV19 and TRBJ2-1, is DGGITQSPKYLFRKEGQNVTLSCEQNLNHDAMYWYRQDPGQGLRLIYYSQIVNDFQKGDIAEGYSVSREKKESFPLTVTSAQKNPTAFYLCASSRDLGEQFFGPGTRLTVL.

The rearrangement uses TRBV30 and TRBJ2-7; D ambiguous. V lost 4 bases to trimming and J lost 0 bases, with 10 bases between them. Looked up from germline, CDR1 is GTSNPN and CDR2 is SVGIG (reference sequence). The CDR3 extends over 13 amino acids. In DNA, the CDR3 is TGTGCCTGGATGGTAGGGCCCTCCTACGAGCAGTACTTC. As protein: CAWMVGPSYEQYF. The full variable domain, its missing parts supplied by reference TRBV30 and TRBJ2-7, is SQTIHQWPATLVQPVGSPLSLECTVEGTSNPNLYWYRQAAGRGLQLLFYSVGIGQISSEVPQNLSASRPQDRQFILSSKKLLLSDSGFYLCAWMVGPSYEQYFGPGTRLTVT.

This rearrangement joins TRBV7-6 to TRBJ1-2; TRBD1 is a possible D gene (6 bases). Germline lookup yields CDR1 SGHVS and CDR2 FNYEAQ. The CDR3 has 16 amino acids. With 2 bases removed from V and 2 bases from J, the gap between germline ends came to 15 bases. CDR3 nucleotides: TGTGCCAGCAGCTTATCCGACAGGCCGACCAACTATGGCTACACCTTC. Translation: CASSLSDRPTNYGYTF.

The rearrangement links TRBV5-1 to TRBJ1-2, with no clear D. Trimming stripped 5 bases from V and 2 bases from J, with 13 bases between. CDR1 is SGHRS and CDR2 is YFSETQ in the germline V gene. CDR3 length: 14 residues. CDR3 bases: TGCGCCAGCAGGAGTACGGAGCTAAACTATGGCTACACCTTC. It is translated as CASRSTELNYGYTF.

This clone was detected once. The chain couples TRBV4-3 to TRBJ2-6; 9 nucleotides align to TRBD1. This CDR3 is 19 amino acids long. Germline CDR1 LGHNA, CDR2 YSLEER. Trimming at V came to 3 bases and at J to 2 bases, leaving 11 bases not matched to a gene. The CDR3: CASSHRSGDRVPGANVLTF. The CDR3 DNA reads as TGCGCCAGCAGCCACCGGTCGGGGGACAGGGTTCCTGGGGCCAACGTCCTGACTTTC.

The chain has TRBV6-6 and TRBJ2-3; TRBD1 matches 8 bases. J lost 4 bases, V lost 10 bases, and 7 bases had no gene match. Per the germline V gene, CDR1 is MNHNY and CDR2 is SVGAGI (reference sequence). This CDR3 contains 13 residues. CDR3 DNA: TGTGCCACCGCAGGGGGCGCGGCAGATACGCAGTATTTT. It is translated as CATAGGAADTQYF.

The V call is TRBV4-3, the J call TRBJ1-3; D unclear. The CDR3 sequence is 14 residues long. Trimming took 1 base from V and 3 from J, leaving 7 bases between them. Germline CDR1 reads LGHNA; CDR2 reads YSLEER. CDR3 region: CASSQVGGGNTIYF. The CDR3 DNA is TGCGCCAGCAGCCAAGTCGGTGGTGGAAACACCATATATTTT.

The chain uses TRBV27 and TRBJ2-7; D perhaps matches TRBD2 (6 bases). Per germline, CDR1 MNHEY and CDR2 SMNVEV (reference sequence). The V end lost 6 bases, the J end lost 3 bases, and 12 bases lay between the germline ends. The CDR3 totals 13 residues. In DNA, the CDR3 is TGTGCCAGCAGCCGGGGGAACTACTACGAGCAGTACTTC. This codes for CASSRGNYYEQYF.

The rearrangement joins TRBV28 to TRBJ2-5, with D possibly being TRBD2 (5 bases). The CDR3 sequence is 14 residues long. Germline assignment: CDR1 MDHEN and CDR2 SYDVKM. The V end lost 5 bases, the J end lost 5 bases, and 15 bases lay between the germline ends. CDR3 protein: CASSIRTPPETQYF. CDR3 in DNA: TGTGCCAGCAGTATCCGGACTCCCCCGGAGACCCAGTACTTC.

CDR3 coding DNA: TGTGCCAGCAACCAAGGCAGTACAGATACGCAGTATTTT. Its protein is CASNQGSTDTQYF. This sequence joins TRBV2 and TRBJ2-3; no reliable D call. The CDR3 has 13 residues. CDR1 and CDR2 from the germline V gene are SNHLY and FYNNEI. With 7 bases removed from V and 3 bases from J, the gap between germline ends came to 11 bases. Drawing the rest from reference TRBV2 and TRBJ2-3, the complete variable domain is EPEVTQTPSHQVTQMGQEVILRCVPISNHLYFYWYRQILGQKVEFLVSFYNNEISEKSEIFDDQFSVERPDGSNFTLKIRSTKLEDSAMYFCASNQGSTDTQYFGPGTRLTVL.

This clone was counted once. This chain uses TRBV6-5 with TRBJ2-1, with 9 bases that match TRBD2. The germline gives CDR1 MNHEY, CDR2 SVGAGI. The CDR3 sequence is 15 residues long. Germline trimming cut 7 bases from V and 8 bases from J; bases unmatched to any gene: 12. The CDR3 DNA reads TGTGCCAGCACTAAGCCAGGGACTAGCTCTGATGAGCAGTTCTTC. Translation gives CASTKPGTSSDEQFF.

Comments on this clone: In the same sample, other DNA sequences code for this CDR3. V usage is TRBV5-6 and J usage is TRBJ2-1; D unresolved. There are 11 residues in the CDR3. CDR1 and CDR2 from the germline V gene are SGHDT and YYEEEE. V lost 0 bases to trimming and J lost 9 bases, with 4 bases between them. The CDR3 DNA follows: TGTGCCAGCAGCTTGGGTGGTGAGCAGTTCTTC. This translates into CASSLGGEQFF. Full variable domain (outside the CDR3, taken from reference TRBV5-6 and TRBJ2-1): DAGVTQSPTHLIKTRGQQVTLRCSPKSGHDTVSWYQQALGQGPQFIFQYYEEEERQRGNFPDRFSGHQFPNYSSELNVNALLLGDSALYLCASSLGGEQFFGPGTRLTVL.

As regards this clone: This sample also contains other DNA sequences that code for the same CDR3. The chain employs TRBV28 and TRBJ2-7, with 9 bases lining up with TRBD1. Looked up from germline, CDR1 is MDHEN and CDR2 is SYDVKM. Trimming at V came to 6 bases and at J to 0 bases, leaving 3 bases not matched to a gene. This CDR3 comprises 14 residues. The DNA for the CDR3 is TGTGCCAGCAGCCTGGGACAGGGCTCCTACGAGCAGTACTTC. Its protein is CASSLGQGSYEQYF. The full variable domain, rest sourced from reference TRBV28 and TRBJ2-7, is DVKVTQSSRYLVKRTGEKVFLECVQDMDHENMFWYRQDPGLGLRLIYFSYDVKMKEKGDIPEGYSVSREKKERFSLILESASTNQTSMYLCASSLGQGSYEQYFGPGTRLTVT.